This TCR beta chain originates from a study of spatial heterogeneity in lung cancer. Time point described: sample taken at primary tumor resection. Unsorted whole RNA from tumor, nontumor lung or frozen PBMC underwent sequencing. This CDR3 is 14 amino acids long. V was clipped by 5 bases and J by 1 base, with 11 bases between them. Germline values: CDR1 LGHDT, CDR2 YNNKEL (reference sequence). TCRdb ran MiXCR on the 5' RACE reads and lists one entry per CDR3 protein. The profile shows roughly 91,000 distinct CDR3 sequences, approximately 20% of them singletons. The sequence was obtained from a male donor with early-stage non-small cell lung cancer. The genes are TRBV3-1 and TRBJ2-5; D remains ambiguous. Sequenced material: PBMCs, taken at surgery. CDR3 DNA: TGTGCCAGCAGCTCCCGTGGCTTCCAAGAGACCCAGTACTTC. Translation: CASSSRGFQETQYF.